These T cell receptor beta chains were read from a single sample in a study of CD8+ T cells in alopecia areata. Profiled with immunoSEQ multiplex PCR; TCRdb holds only in-frame clones, not every one. Of 150,000 to 250,000 clones in the sample, 58% are singletons; the top ten hold about 5.5%. The sample here was CD4+ T cells sorted from blood, taken at week 24, from a patient treated with tofacitinib. The receptor set was obtained from a human donor with alopecia areata. CDR3s include the opening cysteine and the closing phenylalanine or tryptophan. The order of the fields is clone size, J gene, V gene, D gene, CDR3 DNA, CDR3 protein. The D gene is left open where the match is weak. Rows may omit the clone size; those that give it use once, few, many or a size class.

abundance: few
j_gene: TRBJ2-1
v_gene: TRBV29-1
d_gene: TRBD2
CDR3nt: TGCAGCGTTGAACGGCTAGCGGGAAGAGGGACCTACAATGAGCAGTTCTTC
CDR3aa: CSVERLAGRGTYNEQFF

abundance: .
j_gene: TRBJ2-5
v_gene: TRBV6-1
d_gene: .
CDR3nt: TGTGCCAGCAGTGAAAACGGTCTATACCAAGAGACCCAGTACTTC
CDR3aa: CASSENGLYQETQYF

abundance: .
j_gene: TRBJ2-7
v_gene: TRBV7-2
d_gene: .
CDR3nt: TGTGCCAGCAGCACACGACGGAGCTCCTACGAGCAGTACTTC
CDR3aa: CASSTRRSSYEQYF

abundance: few
j_gene: TRBJ2-5
v_gene: TRBV29-1
d_gene: .
CDR3nt: TGCAGCGTTGAAGGGATAAGGGCGCGGGAGACCCAGTACTTC
CDR3aa: CSVEGIRARETQYF

abundance: .
j_gene: TRBJ2-1
v_gene: TRBV5-4
d_gene: TRBD2
CDR3nt: TGTGCCAGCAGCTTGGCGAGCGGGGGCCGCAATGAGCAGTTCTTC
CDR3aa: CASSLASGGRNEQFF

abundance: few
j_gene: TRBJ1-5
v_gene: TRBV2
d_gene: .
CDR3nt: TGTGCCAGCAGTGAAAGTTACGCAGGGAATCAGCCCCAGCATTTT
CDR3aa: CASSESYAGNQPQHF

abundance: .
j_gene: TRBJ2-2
v_gene: TRBV9
d_gene: TRBD1
CDR3nt: TGTGCCAGCAGCGTCGACAGGGGGCGCACCGGGGAGCTGTTTTTT
CDR3aa: CASSVDRGRTGELFF

abundance: .
j_gene: TRBJ2-7
v_gene: TRBV6-5
d_gene: .
CDR3nt: TGTGCCAGCACAGAACAGGAGGGGGCTATCGACGAGCAGTACTTC
CDR3aa: CASTEQEGAIDEQYF

abundance: .
j_gene: TRBJ1-5
v_gene: TRBV5-6
d_gene: .
CDR3nt: TGTGCCAGCAGCTCGGGGGCCCAGCCCCAGCATTTT
CDR3aa: CASSSGAQPQHF

abundance: .
j_gene: TRBJ1-5
v_gene: TRBV27
d_gene: .
CDR3nt: TGTGCCAGCAGTTCGTTGGGGGGAGGGGGACAGCCCCAGCATTTT
CDR3aa: CASSSLGGGGQPQHF

abundance: .
j_gene: TRBJ2-5
v_gene: TRBV7-9
d_gene: TRBD1
CDR3nt: TGTGCCAGCAGCGTCCGGGACAGACAAGAGACCCAGTACTTC
CDR3aa: CASSVRDRQETQYF

abundance: .
j_gene: TRBJ2-7
v_gene: TRBV2
d_gene: .
CDR3nt: TGTGCCGGGGCAGGAGCCCCTCTCTACGAGCAGTACTTC
CDR3aa: CAGAGAPLYEQYF

abundance: .
j_gene: TRBJ2-2
v_gene: TRBV2
d_gene: TRBD2
CDR3nt: TGTGCCAGCAGTCAGCTAGCGGAGGGCGGGGAGCTGTTTTTT
CDR3aa: CASSQLAEGGELFF

abundance: .
j_gene: TRBJ2-2
v_gene: TRBV19
d_gene: TRBD1
CDR3nt: TGTGCCAGTACCCCGCTTGAGGGGGCGAGGGACACCGGGGAGCTGTTTTTT
CDR3aa: CASTPLEGARDTGELFF

abundance: .
j_gene: TRBJ2-5
v_gene: TRBV14
d_gene: TRBD1
CDR3nt: TGTGCCAGCAGCCAACACCGGGACAGGGGGCGCCGAGAGACCCAGTACTTC
CDR3aa: CASSQHRDRGRRETQYF

abundance: few
j_gene: TRBJ2-5
v_gene: TRBV9
d_gene: TRBD1
CDR3nt: TGTGCCAGCAGCGCCAGACAGGGGAGGGAGACCCAGTACTTC
CDR3aa: CASSARQGRETQYF

abundance: few
j_gene: TRBJ2-5
v_gene: TRBV15
d_gene: .
CDR3nt: TGTGCCACCAGCAGAGATAGCCAGATGGAGACCCAGTACTTC
CDR3aa: CATSRDSQMETQYF

abundance: few
j_gene: TRBJ2-1
v_gene: TRBV10-3
d_gene: TRBD2
CDR3nt: TGTGCCATCAGCCCGACTAGCAAGGGCAATGAGCAGTTCTTC
CDR3aa: CAISPTSKGNEQFF

abundance: .
j_gene: TRBJ2-5
v_gene: TRBV14
d_gene: .
CDR3nt: TGTGCCAGCAGCCAGCAGCGGGAAGAGACCCAGTACTTC
CDR3aa: CASSQQREETQYF

abundance: few
j_gene: TRBJ2-7
v_gene: TRBV30
d_gene: .
CDR3nt: TGTGCCTGGAGCGTCACCCTCAGGGGGCAGTACTTC
CDR3aa: CAWSVTLRGQYF

abundance: .
j_gene: TRBJ2-7
v_gene: TRBV5-1
d_gene: .
CDR3nt: TGCGCCAGCAGCTTGCGTTTCGGTAGCTCCTACGAGCAGTACTTC
CDR3aa: CASSLRFGSSYEQYF

abundance: .
j_gene: TRBJ2-5
v_gene: TRBV28
d_gene: .
CDR3nt: TGTGCCAGCAGTAGATTAGATCAAGAGACCCAGTACTTC
CDR3aa: CASSRLDQETQYF